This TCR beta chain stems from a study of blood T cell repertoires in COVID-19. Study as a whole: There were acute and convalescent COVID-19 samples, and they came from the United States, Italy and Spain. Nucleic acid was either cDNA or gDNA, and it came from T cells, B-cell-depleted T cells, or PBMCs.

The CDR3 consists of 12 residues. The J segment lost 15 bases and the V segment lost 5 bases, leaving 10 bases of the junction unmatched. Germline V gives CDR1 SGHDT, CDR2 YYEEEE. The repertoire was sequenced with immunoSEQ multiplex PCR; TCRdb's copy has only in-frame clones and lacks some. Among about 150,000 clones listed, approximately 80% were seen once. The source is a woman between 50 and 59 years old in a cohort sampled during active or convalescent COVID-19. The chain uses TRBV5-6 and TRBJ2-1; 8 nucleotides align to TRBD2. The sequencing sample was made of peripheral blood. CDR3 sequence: CASSTLGGGPFF. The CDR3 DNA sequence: TGTGCCAGCAGTACTCTAGGCGGGGGGCCGTTCTTC.